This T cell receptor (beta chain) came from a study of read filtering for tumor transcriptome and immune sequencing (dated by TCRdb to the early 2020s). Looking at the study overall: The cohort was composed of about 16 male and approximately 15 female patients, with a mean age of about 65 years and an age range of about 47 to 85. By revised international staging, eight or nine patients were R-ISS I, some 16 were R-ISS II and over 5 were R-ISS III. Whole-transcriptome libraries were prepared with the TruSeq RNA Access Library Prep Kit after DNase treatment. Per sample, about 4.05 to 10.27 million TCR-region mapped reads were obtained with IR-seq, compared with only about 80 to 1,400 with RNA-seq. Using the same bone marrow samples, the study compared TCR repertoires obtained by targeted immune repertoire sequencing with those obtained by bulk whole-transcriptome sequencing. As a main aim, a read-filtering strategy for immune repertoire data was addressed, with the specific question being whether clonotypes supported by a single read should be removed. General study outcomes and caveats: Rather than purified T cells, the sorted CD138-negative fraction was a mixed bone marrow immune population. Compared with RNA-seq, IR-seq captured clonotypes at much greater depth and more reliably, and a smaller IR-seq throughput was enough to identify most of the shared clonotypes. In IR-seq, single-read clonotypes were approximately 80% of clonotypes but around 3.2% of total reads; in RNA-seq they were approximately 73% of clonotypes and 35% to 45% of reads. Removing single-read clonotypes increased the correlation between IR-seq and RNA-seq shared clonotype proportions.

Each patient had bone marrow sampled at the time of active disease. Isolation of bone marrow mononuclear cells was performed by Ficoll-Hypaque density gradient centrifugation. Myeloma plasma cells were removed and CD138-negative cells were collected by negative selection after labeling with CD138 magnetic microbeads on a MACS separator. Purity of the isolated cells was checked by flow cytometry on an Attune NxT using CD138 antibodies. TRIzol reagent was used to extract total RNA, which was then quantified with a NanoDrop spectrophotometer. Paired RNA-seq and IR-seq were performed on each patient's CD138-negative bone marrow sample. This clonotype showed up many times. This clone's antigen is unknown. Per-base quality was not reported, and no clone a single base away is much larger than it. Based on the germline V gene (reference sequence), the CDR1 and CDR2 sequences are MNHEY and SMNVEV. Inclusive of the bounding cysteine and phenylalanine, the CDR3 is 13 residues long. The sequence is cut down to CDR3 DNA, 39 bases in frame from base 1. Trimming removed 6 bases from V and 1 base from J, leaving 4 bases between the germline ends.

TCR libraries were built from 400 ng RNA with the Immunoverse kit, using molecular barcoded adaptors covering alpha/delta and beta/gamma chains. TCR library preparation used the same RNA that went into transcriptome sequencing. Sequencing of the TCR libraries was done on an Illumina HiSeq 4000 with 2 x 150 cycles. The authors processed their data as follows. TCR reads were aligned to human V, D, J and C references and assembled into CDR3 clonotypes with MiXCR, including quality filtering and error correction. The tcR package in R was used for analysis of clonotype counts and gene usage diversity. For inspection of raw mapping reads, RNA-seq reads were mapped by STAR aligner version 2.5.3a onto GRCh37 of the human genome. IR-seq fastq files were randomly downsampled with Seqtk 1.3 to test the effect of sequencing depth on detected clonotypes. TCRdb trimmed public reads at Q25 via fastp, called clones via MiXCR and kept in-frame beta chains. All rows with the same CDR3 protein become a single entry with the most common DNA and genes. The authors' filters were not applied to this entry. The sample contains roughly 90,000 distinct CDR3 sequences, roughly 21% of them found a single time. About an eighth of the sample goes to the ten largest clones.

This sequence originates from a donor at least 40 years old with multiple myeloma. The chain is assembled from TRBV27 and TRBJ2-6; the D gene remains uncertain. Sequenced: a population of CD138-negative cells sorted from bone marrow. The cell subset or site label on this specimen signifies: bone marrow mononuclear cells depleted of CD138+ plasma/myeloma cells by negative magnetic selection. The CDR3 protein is CASSWSGANVLTF. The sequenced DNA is TGTGCCAGCAGCTGGTCTGGGGCCAACGTCCTGACTTTC.